The rows below give T cell receptor beta chains drawn from one sample of a study of CD8+CD57+ T cells in acquired aplastic anemia. Using its own MiXCR run on the reads, TCRdb lists one record per CDR3 protein. The table has 150,000 to 200,000 distinct CDR3 sequences, around 65% seen once. The sample was sorted CD4+, CD8+, or CD8+CD57+ T cells (not recorded which) from PBMCs. The source is a human donor with severe aplastic anemia or a healthy control (not recorded which). CDR3s include the opening cysteine and the closing phenylalanine or tryptophan. Fields, in order: clone size, J gene, V gene, D gene, CDR3 protein, CDR3 DNA. The D gene is left open where the match is weak. A row's size may be missing; if present it is once, few, many or a size class.

once | TRBJ2-7 | TRBV2 | TRBD2 | CASTGTSGLEQYF | TGTGCCAGCACGGGGACTAGCGGTCTGGAGCAGTACTTC
- | TRBJ2-7 | TRBV24-1 | TRBD1 | CATSDRTGGAGEQYF | TGTGCCACCAGTGATAGGACAGGGGGCGCGGGGGAGCAGTACTTC
- | TRBJ1-5 | TRBV7-9 | TRBD1 | CASSPMDRVGQPQHF | TGTGCCAGCAGTCCTATGGACAGGGTGGGGCAGCCCCAGCATTTT
few | TRBJ1-6 | TRBV7-9 | - | CASTRGGDSPLHF | TGTGCCAGCACCAGAGGCGGTGATTCACCCCTCCACTTT
- | TRBJ2-2 | TRBV24-1 | TRBD2 | CATSGGATDTGELFF | TGTGCCACCAGCGGGGGGGCCACGGACACCGGGGAGCTGTTTTTT
- | TRBJ1-2 | TRBV7-8 | - | CASSVARADYGYTF | TGTGCCAGCAGCGTGGCGAGGGCGGACTATGGCTACACCTTC
many | TRBJ1-2 | TRBV14 | - | CASSQDVGPWASNYGYTF | TGTGCCAGCAGCCAAGATGTGGGCCCGTGGGCCTCTAACTATGGCTACACCTTC
- | TRBJ2-7 | TRBV14 | TRBD2 | CASSQLAGGQEQYF | TGTGCCAGCAGCCAACTAGCGGGGGGGCAGGAGCAGTACTTC
many | TRBJ2-7 | TRBV20-1 | - | CSARDLTYEQYF | TGCAGTGCTAGAGATCTGACTTACGAGCAGTACTTC
few | TRBJ2-2 | TRBV19 | - | CASSTGVRGGELFF | TGTGCCAGTAGTACAGGGGTCCGGGGCGGGGAGCTGTTTTTT
- | TRBJ1-4 | TRBV2 | - | CASLLGWAGEKLFF | TGTGCCAGCCTACTAGGGTGGGCTGGTGAAAAACTGTTTTTT
- | TRBJ2-7 | TRBV29-1 | - | CSALNPGTYEQYF | TGCAGTGCTTTGAACCCGGGGACCTACGAGCAGTACTTC
- | TRBJ2-2 | TRBV20-1 | TRBD1 | CSPWDRYTGELFF | TGCAGTCCTTGGGACAGGTACACCGGGGAGCTGTTTTTT
- | TRBJ2-2 | TRBV15 | TRBD2 | CATSRDREGTGELFF | TGTGCCACCAGCAGAGACAGGGAGGGCACCGGGGAGCTGTTTTTT
- | TRBJ1-3 | TRBV20-1 | - | CSAAAGAGNTIYF | TGCAGTGCTGCCGCAGGGGCTGGAAACACCATATATTTT
few | TRBJ2-7 | TRBV2 | TRBD1 | CASSNRDRSEQYSYEQYF | TGTGCCAGCAGTAACCGGGACAGGTCTGAACAATACTCCTACGAGCAGTACTTC
many | TRBJ2-7 | TRBV12-3/TRBV12-4 | TRBD2 | CASSGLAGVLYEQYF | TGTGCCAGCAGTGGACTAGCGGGGGTACTCTACGAGCAGTACTTC
many | TRBJ2-1 | TRBV28 | - | CASSVRGTGEQFF | TGTGCCAGCAGTGTACGGGGAACAGGTGAGCAGTTCTTC
- | TRBJ2-7 | TRBV25-1 | TRBD1 | CASSAFRDRDDEQYF | TGTGCCAGCAGTGCTTTCCGGGACAGGGACGACGAGCAGTACTTC
- | TRBJ2-2 | TRBV6-4 | - | CASSDSIETGELFF | TGTGCCAGCAGTGACTCGATTGAAACGGGGGAGCTATTTTTT
- | TRBJ2-1 | TRBV7-9 | TRBD1 | CASSSGTGNNEQFF | TGTGCCAGCAGCTCGGGGACAGGGAACAATGAGCAGTTCTTC
- | TRBJ1-2 | TRBV24-1 | - | CATSDLEQDYGYAF | TGTGCCACCAGTGATTTGGAACAGGATTATGGCTACGCCTTC
- | TRBJ2-1 | TRBV25-1 | TRBD2 | CASSEYAGGRHNEQFF | TGTGCCAGCAGTGAATATGCGGGGGGGCGGCACAATGAGCAGTTCTTC
- | TRBJ2-7 | TRBV7-9 | - | CASSLSDGSSYEQYF | TGTGCCAGCAGCTTATCGGACGGTAGCTCCTACGAGCAGTACTTC
- | TRBJ2-2 | TRBV29-1 | TRBD1 | CSALGQVNTGELFF | TGCAGCGCCCTGGGACAGGTGAACACCGGGGAGCTGTTTTTT
- | TRBJ2-1 | TRBV20-1 | TRBD1 | CSARTTGIGGEQFF | TGCAGTGCGCGAACGACAGGGATAGGCGGTGAGCAGTTCTTC
- | TRBJ1-4 | TRBV2 | TRBD1 | CASNRDREKLFF | TGTGCCAGCAACCGGGACAGGGAAAAACTGTTTTTT
few | TRBJ1-1 | TRBV6-2/TRBV6-3 | - | CASSYDMNTEAFF | TGTGCCAGCAGTTACGACATGAACACTGAAGCTTTCTTT
- | TRBJ1-1 | TRBV10-3 | - | CAISGTSTTEAFF | TGTGCCATCAGTGGTACGAGCACAACTGAAGCTTTCTTT
- | TRBJ1-6 | TRBV6-9 | - | CASRTRENSPLHF | TGTGCCAGCAGAACCAGGGAGAATTCACCCCTCCACTTT
few | TRBJ2-7 | TRBV20-1 | - | CSEEGGQYF | TGCAGTGAGGAGGGTGGGCAGTACTTC
few | TRBJ2-7 | TRBV14 | TRBD2 | CASSPLAGSSEQYF | TGTGCCAGCAGCCCGTTAGCGGGATCCTCCGAGCAGTACTTC
- | TRBJ1-6 | TRBV25-1 | TRBD1 | CASTRPGDRGRSVYNSPLHF | TGTGCCAGCACACGCCCGGGGGACAGGGGGCGTTCGGTCTATAATTCACCCCTCCACTTT
- | TRBJ1-1 | TRBV7-9 | - | CASSSGYTEAFF | TGTGCCAGCAGCTCCGGATATACTGAAGCTTTCTTT
- | TRBJ1-1 | TRBV7-9 | - | CASSVPGSLNTEAFF | TGTGCCAGCAGCGTCCCCGGGAGTCTGAACACTGAAGCTTTCTTT